The 23 T cell receptor beta chains in this list originate from one sample, sequenced in a study of OX40 agonist ivuxolimab in advanced cancers. Measured with immunoSEQ multiplex PCR; TCRdb has only the in-frame clones, and not every one. This table has 76,000 or so clones, 85% to 95% appearing once. The specimen comprised CD4+ or CD8+ T cells sorted from blood, sampled in a trial of the OX40 agonist ivuxolimab. Source of these receptors: an adult with an advanced solid tumor such as melanoma, head and neck, liver or kidney cancer.

This chain connects TRBV5-6 to TRBJ2-7; D may be TRBD1 or TRBD2 (6 bases each). Trimming removed 5 bases at V and 2 bases at J, with 17 bases between. Germline-derived CDR1 and CDR2 are SGHDT and YYEEEE. This CDR3 is 15 amino acids long. CDR3 DNA: TGTGCCAGCAGTTTAGGGCCAGGGGAGGCCTACGAGCAGTACTTC. Translating gives CASSLGPGEAYEQYF. The full variable domain, its missing parts supplied by reference TRBV5-6 and TRBJ2-7, is DAGVTQSPTHLIKTRGQQVTLRCSPKSGHDTVSWYQQALGQGPQFIFQYYEEEERQRGNFPDRFSGHQFPNYSSELNVNALLLGDSALYLCASSLGPGEAYEQYFGPGTRLTVT.

The chain links TRBV11-3 to TRBJ2-5; either TRBD1 or TRBD2 may fit D (5 bases each). In germline, CDR1 is SGHNT, CDR2 YENEEA. This CDR3 comprises 15 residues. V lost 1 base to trimming and J lost 4 bases, with 13 bases between them. As DNA, the CDR3 is TGTGCCAGCAGCTTAGTGGGGGTGGCAGGAGAGACCCAGTACTTC. Amino acid sequence: CASSLVGVAGETQYF.

The genes are TRBV11-2 and TRBJ2-7; the match to TRBD1 covers 7 bases. V gave up 1 base and J gave up 7 bases; unmatched junction bases: 10. There are 15 residues in the CDR3. Germline CDR1 is SGHAT and CDR2 is FQNNGV. Here the CDR3 reads CASSLGSEIQGEQYF. In DNA, the CDR3 is TGTGCCAGCAGCTTAGGAAGCGAAATACAGGGGGAGCAGTACTTC. Based on the CDR3 plus reference TRBV11-2 and TRBJ2-7, the full variable domain is EAGVAQSPRYKIIEKRQSVAFWCNPISGHATLYWYQQILGQGPKLLIQFQNNGVVDDSQLPKDRFSAERLKGVDSTLKIQPAKLEDSAVYLCASSLGSEIQGEQYFGPGTRLTVT.

This clone was found a few times. V and J are TRBV5-6 and TRBJ2-7; TRBD1 matches 7 bases. The CDR3 has 14 amino acids. V lost 0 bases to trimming and J lost 3 bases; unmatched junction nucleotides: 3. Germline V CDR1 and CDR2: SGHDT, YYEEEE. The chain's CDR3 is CASSLAGQSYEQYF. DNA of the CDR3: TGTGCCAGCAGCTTGGCGGGACAGAGCTACGAGCAGTACTTC. The full variable domain, its missing parts supplied by reference TRBV5-6 and TRBJ2-7, is DAGVTQSPTHLIKTRGQQVTLRCSPKSGHDTVSWYQQALGQGPQFIFQYYEEEERQRGNFPDRFSGHQFPNYSSELNVNALLLGDSALYLCASSLAGQSYEQYFGPGTRLTVT.

This chain's CDR3 is CASSLNRGTYEQYF. Here the CDR3 DNA reads TGTGCCAGCAGTTTAAACAGAGGAACCTACGAGCAGTACTTC. This rearrangement joins TRBV27 to TRBJ2-7; D unresolved. CDR1 is MNHEY, CDR2 SMNVEV, per germline (reference sequence). The CDR3 totals 14 residues. V lost 2 bases, J lost 2 bases, and 10 bases lay in between.

V usage is TRBV6-5 and J usage is TRBJ1-2; D is uncertain. The CDR3 spans 14 residues. V was cut by 2 bases and J by 3 bases, with 10 bases left in between. Germline CDR1 MNHEY, CDR2 SVGAGI. CDR3 residues: CASSYGRQYYGYTF. The CDR3 nucleotides are TGTGCCAGCAGTTACGGGAGGCAGTACTATGGCTACACCTTC.

V is TRBV4-1 and J is TRBJ2-3; D perhaps matches TRBD2 (5 bases). This CDR3 is 15 amino acids long. V gave up 3 bases and J gave up 0 bases, with 10 bases separating them. The V gene's germline CDR1 is MGHRA and CDR2 YSYEKL. CDR3 in DNA: TGCGCCAGCAGCCAGAGGGCCCGTAGCACAGATACGCAGTATTTT. The encoded protein is CASSQRARSTDTQYF.

The chain uses TRBV19 and TRBJ1-4, with 7 bases identical to TRBD1. Per germline, CDR1 LNHDA and CDR2 SQIVND (reference sequence). The V gene end was trimmed by 3 bases and the J gene end by 6 bases; junction bases not matched to a gene: 4. The CDR3 is 14 amino acids. Here the CDR3 reads CASSMVGTDEKLFF. In nucleotides, the CDR3 is TGTGCCAGTAGTATGGTTGGGACAGATGAAAAACTGTTTTTT.

The chain joins TRBV27 to TRBJ2-3; no clear D. Trimming took off 6 bases at V and 6 bases at J, with 13 bases between the two ends. CDR1 is MNHEY, CDR2 SMNVEV, per germline (reference sequence). The length of the CDR3 is 13 residues. The CDR3 DNA follows: TGTGCCAGCAGCTGGGCCTCATCTGATACGCAGTATTTT. This sequence encodes CASSWASSDTQYF.

The chain has TRBV5-4 and TRBJ2-1; D gene ambiguous. Trimming stripped 2 bases from V and 0 bases from J, with 9 bases between. The CDR3 sequence is 15 residues long. Germline CDR1 is SGHNT and CDR2 is YYREEE (reference sequence). The CDR3: CASSLLTFSYNEQFF. DNA of the CDR3: TGTGCCAGCAGCTTACTAACCTTCTCCTACAATGAGCAGTTCTTC.

The chain recombines TRBV27 with TRBJ1-6; possible D gene TRBD1, 6 bases. The CDR3 extends over 14 amino acids. CDR1 and CDR2 (germline): MNHEY, SMNVEV (reference sequence). V lost 0 bases and J lost 10, with 10 bases in between. The CDR3 DNA sequence: TGTGCCAGCAGTTTATCGGGGGCGTACTCACCCCTCCACTTT. Residues: CASSLSGAYSPLHF.

This clone was found a few times. V gene TRBV30 combines with J gene TRBJ1-1; D is uncertain. Trimming pared 8 bases from V and 3 bases from J, leaving 16 bases between. In germline, CDR1 is GTSNPN, CDR2 SVGIG (reference sequence). The CDR3 is 13 residues long. The CDR3 DNA reads TGTGCCAACCAACAGACCGAGCACACTGAAGCTTTCTTT. Its protein product is CANQQTEHTEAFF.

This chain links TRBV4-1 with TRBJ2-3; a weak D match, TRBD2 (5 bases). In germline, CDR1 is MGHRA, CDR2 YSYEKL. This CDR3 is 14 amino acids long. With 1 base removed from V and 5 bases from J, the gap between germline ends came to 10 bases. DNA for the CDR3: TGCGCCAGCAGCCAAGTCGGGGTTGAAGATACGCAGTATTTT. It specifies CASSQVGVEDTQYF.

This rearrangement joins TRBV2 to TRBJ1-1; 7 bases are shared with TRBD1. The J segment lost 4 bases and the V segment lost 8 bases, leaving 13 bases of the junction unmatched. Germline V CDR1 and CDR2: SNHLY, FYNNEI. The length of the CDR3 is 15 residues. CDR3 sequence reads: CASSPGQRGSTEAFF. As DNA, the CDR3 is TGTGCCAGCTCCCCGGGACAGAGGGGGAGCACTGAAGCTTTCTTT.

The rearrangement joins TRBV9 to TRBJ2-7; TRBD1 aligns across 10 bases. Germline V lookup: CDR1 SGDLS, CDR2 YYNGEE. The CDR3 has 15 residues. V lost 0 bases, J lost 4 bases, and 4 bases stayed unmatched. The CDR3 bases are TGTGCCAGCAGCGTAGCCGGGACAGGGGTTTACGAGCAGTACTTC. It encodes CASSVAGTGVYEQYF.

This chain joins TRBV30 and TRBJ1-5; D remains ambiguous. CDR3 length: 14 residues. Trimming took off 0 bases at V and 9 bases at J, with 15 bases between the two ends. The V gene's germline CDR1 is GTSNPN and CDR2 SVGIG (reference sequence). The CDR3 sequence: CAWSVLTLRAPQHF. The CDR3 region has the DNA TGTGCCTGGAGTGTACTGACCCTTCGTGCGCCCCAGCATTTT.

V is TRBV4-2 and J is TRBJ1-1, with a weak D call TRBD1 (6 bases). Germline assignment: CDR1 LGHNA and CDR2 YNFKEQ. The CDR3 covers 15 residues. V was clipped by 0 bases and J by 4 bases, with 12 bases between them. CDR3 DNA: TGTGCCAGCAGCCAAGAAACGGGGGCGGGCACTGAAGCTTTCTTT. Translation: CASSQETGAGTEAFF.

The chain has TRBV27 and TRBJ1-6; D remains unclear. V was cut by 2 bases and J by 8 bases, with 10 bases left in between. This CDR3 has 14 residues. Germline V gene sequence: CDR1 MNHEY, CDR2 SMNVEV (reference sequence). In nucleotides, the CDR3 is TGTGCCAGCAGTTTAGGCTTTCGAGATTCACCCCTCCACTTT. This gives the protein CASSLGFRDSPLHF.

The chain uses TRBV7-2 and TRBJ2-5, with 7 bases aligning to TRBD1. Germline CDR1 reads SGHTA; CDR2 reads FQGNSA. This CDR3 region has 15 residues. The junction had 10 bases not matched to a gene; V was cut back by 4 bases and J by 5 bases. The CDR3 is CASSSWFKGGETQYF. The CDR3 DNA reads as TGTGCCAGCAGCTCCTGGTTTAAAGGGGGCGAGACCCAGTACTTC.

The chain employs TRBV19 and TRBJ2-1, with D hard to call. With 3 bases removed from V and 4 bases from J, the gap between germline ends came to 10 bases. Germline assignment: CDR1 LNHDA and CDR2 SQIVND (reference sequence). This CDR3 spans 14 amino acids. CDR3 coding DNA: TGTGCCAGTAGTATGGGCCCCGGGTACAATGAGCAGTTCTTC. Protein sequence: CASSMGPGYNEQFF. Combining the CDR3 with reference TRBV19 and TRBJ2-1 gives the whole variable domain DGGITQSPKYLFRKEGQNVTLSCEQNLNHDAMYWYRQDPGQGLRLIYYSQIVNDFQKGDIAEGYSVSREKKESFPLTVTSAQKNPTAFYLCASSMGPGYNEQFFGPGTRLTVL.

This chain links TRBV6-5 with TRBJ2-1, with no clear D. Trimming took 3 bases from V and 10 from J, leaving 10 bases between them. CDR3 length equals 12 residues. Germline V gene sequence: CDR1 MNHEY, CDR2 SVGAGI. The CDR3 DNA reads TGTGCCAGCAGTTATACAGTGGGGGAGCAGTTCTTC. Translated, it gives CASSYTVGEQFF.

The rearrangement uses TRBV19 and TRBJ2-7; a possible D gene is TRBD1 (5 bases). The V end lost 6 bases, the J end lost 0 bases, and 9 bases lay between the germline ends. Germline-derived CDR1 and CDR2 are LNHDA and SQIVND (reference sequence). This CDR3 is built from 13 residues. CDR3: CASSQGYSYEQYF. The CDR3 nucleotides read TGTGCCAGTAGCCAGGGATACTCCTACGAGCAGTACTTC.

In its sample, this clone was seen once. The chain employs TRBV19 and TRBJ1-5; D is unresolved. Germline V CDR1 and CDR2: LNHDA, SQIVND (reference sequence). The V end lost 5 bases, the J end lost 3 bases, and 8 bases lay between the germline ends. The CDR3 length is 13 residues. In DNA, the CDR3 is TGTGCCAGTAGTGCGACCCACAATCAGCCCCAGCATTTT. Translated: CASSATHNQPQHF.